This T cell receptor beta chain was captured in a study of cytomegalovirus exposure and HLA in healthy donors. The PCR ran on 60 Vbeta and 13 Jbeta primers. The data were produced by immunoSEQ multiplex PCR, yet TCRdb's version contains in-frame clones alone and is incomplete. The data hold 80,000 to 100,000 clones, with around 77% observed a single time. The germline gives CDR1 SGHAT, CDR2 FQNNGV. This CDR3 spans 14 amino acids. Trimming removed 5 bases from V and 1 base from J, with 10 bases in between. Specimen: PBMCs. This receptor was obtained from a man aged 35-49 years in good health and CMV-seronegative. The chain couples TRBV11-2 to TRBJ2-3; weak D call: TRBD1 (6 bases). The CDR3 is CASSPRTGTDTQYF. CDR3 coding DNA: TGTGCCAGCAGCCCGAGGACAGGCACAGATACGCAGTATTTT.